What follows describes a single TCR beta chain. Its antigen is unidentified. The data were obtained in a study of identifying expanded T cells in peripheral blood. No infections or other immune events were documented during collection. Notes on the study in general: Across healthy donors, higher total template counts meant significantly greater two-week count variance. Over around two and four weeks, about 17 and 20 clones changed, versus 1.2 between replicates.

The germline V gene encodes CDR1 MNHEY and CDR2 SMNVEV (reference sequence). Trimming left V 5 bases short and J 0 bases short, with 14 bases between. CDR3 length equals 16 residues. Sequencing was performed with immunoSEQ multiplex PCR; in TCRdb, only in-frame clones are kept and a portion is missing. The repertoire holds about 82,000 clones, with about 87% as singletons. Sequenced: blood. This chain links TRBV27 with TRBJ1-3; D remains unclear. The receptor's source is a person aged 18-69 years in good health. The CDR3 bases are TGTGCCAGCAGTCCGAACGGACCGGACTCTGGAAACACCATATATTTT. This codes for CASSPNGPDSGNTIYF.